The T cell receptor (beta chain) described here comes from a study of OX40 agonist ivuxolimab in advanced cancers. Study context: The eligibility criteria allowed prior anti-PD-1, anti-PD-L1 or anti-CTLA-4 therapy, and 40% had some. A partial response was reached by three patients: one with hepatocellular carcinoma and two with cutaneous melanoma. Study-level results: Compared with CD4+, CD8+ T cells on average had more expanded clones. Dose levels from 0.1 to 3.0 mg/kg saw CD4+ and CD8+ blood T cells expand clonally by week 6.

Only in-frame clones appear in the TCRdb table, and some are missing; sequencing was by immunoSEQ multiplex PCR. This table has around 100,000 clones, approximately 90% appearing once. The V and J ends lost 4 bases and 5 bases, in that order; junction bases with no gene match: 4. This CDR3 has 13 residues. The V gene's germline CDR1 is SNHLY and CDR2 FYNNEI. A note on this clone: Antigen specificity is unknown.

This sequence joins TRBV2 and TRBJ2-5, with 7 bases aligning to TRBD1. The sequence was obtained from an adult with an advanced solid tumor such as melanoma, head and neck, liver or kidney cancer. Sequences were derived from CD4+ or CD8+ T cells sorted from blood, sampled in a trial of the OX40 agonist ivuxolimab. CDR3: CASSAPGGETQYF. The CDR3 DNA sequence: TGTGCCAGCAGTGCCCCAGGGGGTGAGACCCAGTACTTC. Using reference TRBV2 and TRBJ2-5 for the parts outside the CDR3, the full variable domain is EPEVTQTPSHQVTQMGQEVILRCVPISNHLYFYWYRQILGQKVEFLVSFYNNEISEKSEIFDDQFSVERPDGSNFTLKIRSTKLEDSAMYFCASSAPGGETQYFGPGTRLLVL.